These 25 T cell receptor beta chains were sequenced from one sample in a study of T cell changes during pregnancy in multiple sclerosis (dated by TCRdb to about 2019). Libraries were made using the immunoSEQ multiplex PCR assay. TCRdb's version of the immuneACCESS table is confined to in-frame rearrangements and falls short of the full clone set. An unresolved V gene accounts for under half of the shortfall where checked; the remainder is of unknown origin. In all, the sample holds 100,000 to 140,000 clones, and roughly 92% of those were seen once. The top ten hold 0.78% of the sample. The specimen was peripheral blood, collected in the third trimester of pregnancy. The receptors were gathered from a female donor in good health, enrolled as a control in a pregnancy study.

The gene calls are TRBV19 and TRBJ2-7; D gene ambiguous. Germline lookup yields CDR1 LNHDA and CDR2 SQIVND (reference sequence). The CDR3 sequence is 13 residues long. The V end was cut by 5 bases, the J end by 5 bases, with 13 bases between. Here the CDR3 reads CASSYDRENEQYF. In DNA form, the CDR3 reads TGTGCCAGTAGTTACGATCGAGAGAACGAGCAGTACTTC.

The J gene is TRBJ2-5, the V gene TRBV19, with D maybe TRBD2 (7 bases). This CDR3 is 15 amino acids long. The ends were cut back, 5 bases at V and 4 bases at J, with 17 bases in the middle. CDR1 and CDR2 from the germline V gene are LNHDA and SQIVND (reference sequence). CDR3 bases: TGTGCCAGTAGTCCCGGGGGGCCTGGTTCAGAGACCCAGTACTTC. Residues: CASSPGGPGSETQYF.

This chain links TRBV27 with TRBJ1-2; D is perhaps TRBD1 (6 bases). Germline CDR1 is MNHEY and CDR2 is SMNVEV (reference sequence). The CDR3 runs to 16 residues. Trimming shortened V by 5 bases and J by 6 bases, and 22 bases separated the two germline ends. CDR3 sequence reads: CASSTERQVVWDGYTF. CDR3 bases: TGTGCCAGCAGTACCGAACGACAGGTGGTTTGGGATGGCTACACCTTC.

This clone was seen a handful of times. The chain combines TRBV6-5 with TRBJ1-1; maybe TRBD1 (6 bases). Germline V gene lookup returns CDR1 MNHEY and CDR2 SVGAGI. Trimming took off 6 bases at V and 0 bases at J, with 11 bases between the two ends. The CDR3 loop spans 14 amino acids. CDR3 loop: CASRSGHMNTEAFF. DNA of the CDR3: TGTGCCAGCAGGTCGGGACACATGAACACTGAAGCTTTCTTT.

The table lists this clone with a count of one. The chain has TRBV6-1 and TRBJ1-3, with TRBD1 as a possible D gene (6 bases). The CDR3 contains 15 residues. The V gene's germline CDR1 is MNHNS and CDR2 SASEGT. Trimming left V 6 bases short and J 0 bases short, with 12 bases between. In nucleotides, the CDR3 is TGTGCCAGCAGGATCGACAGGAGCTCTGGAAACACCATATATTTT. It translates to CASRIDRSSGNTIYF.

The chain joins TRBV7-6 to TRBJ2-7; 8 bases map to TRBD1. This CDR3 comprises 14 residues. The V segment lost 4 bases and the J segment 6 bases; nucleotides outside the gene matches: 8. Germline V lookup: CDR1 SGHVS, CDR2 FNYEAQ. The chain's CDR3 is CASSSTGGRGEQYF. In nucleotides, the CDR3 is TGTGCCAGCAGCTCTACAGGGGGTAGAGGCGAGCAGTACTTC.

The rearrangement links TRBV6-5 to TRBJ1-2; D not resolved. The germline CDR1 and CDR2 sequences are MNHEY and SVGAGI. The CDR3 covers 12 residues. V was trimmed by 6 bases and J by 5 bases, leaving 10 bases between them. The CDR3 nucleotides read TGTGCCAGCAGAACCCAGTTGTATGGCTACACCTTC. This sequence encodes CASRTQLYGYTF.

The V call is TRBV9, the J call TRBJ1-2, with D perhaps TRBD1 (6 bases). Germline assignment: CDR1 SGDLS and CDR2 YYNGEE. Trimming left V 3 bases short and J 6 bases short, with 18 bases between. The CDR3 extends over 15 amino acids. CDR3 protein: CASSDHRVGGDGYTF. The CDR3 nucleotides read TGTGCCAGCAGCGACCACAGGGTGGGGGGGGATGGCTACACCTTC.

The chain is built from TRBV14 and TRBJ1-2; D gene uncertain. CDR1 and CDR2 (germline): SGHDN, FVKESK. V was cut by 3 bases and J by 6 bases, with 11 bases left in between. The CDR3 extends over 13 amino acids. CDR3 region: CASSHQVPHGYTF. For the CDR3, the DNA is TGTGCCAGCAGCCATCAGGTTCCCCATGGCTACACCTTC.

The V call is TRBV9, the J call TRBJ2-3; TRBD1 matches at 7 bases. CDR3 length: 15 residues. Germline V gives CDR1 SGDLS, CDR2 YYNGEE. The V gene end was trimmed by 0 bases and the J gene end by 2 bases; junction bases not matched to a gene: 3. CDR3 coding DNA: TGTGCCAGCAGCGTAGGCCAGGGGGACACAGATACGCAGTATTTT. It translates to CASSVGQGDTDTQYF.

In its sample, this clone was seen once. The chain is built from TRBV5-5 and TRBJ2-3, with 11 nucleotides matching TRBD1. CDR1 is SGHKS, CDR2 YYEKEE, per germline (reference sequence). The CDR3 sequence is 16 residues long. After removal of 5 bases from V and 3 bases from J, the junction contained 8 bases not matched to a gene. This CDR3 reads CASRPGQGAQTDTQYF. DNA for the CDR3: TGTGCCAGCAGACCCGGACAGGGGGCGCAGACAGATACGCAGTATTTT.

This chain uses TRBV6-5 with TRBJ2-7; a weak D match, TRBD2 (6 bases). There are 14 residues in the CDR3. Germline-derived CDR1 and CDR2 are MNHEY and SVGAGI. Trimming removed 2 bases from V and 6 bases from J, with 14 bases in between. As DNA, the CDR3 is TGTGCCAGCAGTTACACATCGTGGCGGGGCGAGCAGTACTTC. Translated: CASSYTSWRGEQYF.

This chain links TRBV11-2 with TRBJ2-1; weak D call: TRBD2 (5 bases). Germline CDR1 and CDR2: SGHAT and FQNNGV. The CDR3 runs to 15 residues. With 2 bases removed from V and 3 bases from J, the gap between germline ends came to 11 bases. CDR3 sequence reads: CASSLNGNHYNEQFF. The CDR3 DNA reads TGTGCCAGCAGCTTAAACGGGAACCACTACAATGAGCAGTTCTTC.

V and J are TRBV6-1 and TRBJ1-3; D perhaps matches TRBD1 (6 bases). Trimming shortened V by 0 bases and J by 1 base, and 7 bases separated the two germline ends. Germline lookup yields CDR1 MNHNS and CDR2 SASEGT. This CDR3 contains 15 residues. This chain's CDR3 is CASSEATGSGNTIYF. As DNA, the CDR3 is TGTGCCAGCAGTGAAGCAACAGGGTCTGGAAACACCATATATTTT.

A word on this clone: Other nucleotide sequences in the sample specify the same CDR3. The chain recombines TRBV7-3 with TRBJ2-2; 15 nucleotides match TRBD2. This CDR3 is built from 16 residues. CDR1 is SGHTA and CDR2 is FQGTGA in the germline V gene. V lost 5 bases, J lost 4 bases, and 2 bases stayed unmatched. The DNA for the CDR3 is TGTGCCAGCAGCCTGGGACTAGCGGGGGGCACCGGGGAGCTGTTTTTT. This encodes CASSLGLAGGTGELFF.

The chain recombines TRBV10-3 with TRBJ1-2; D might be TRBD1 (5 bases). The CDR3 covers 13 residues. Germline V gene sequence: CDR1 ENHRY, CDR2 SYGVKD. Trimming removed 5 bases from V and 4 bases from J, with 11 bases in between. The CDR3 loop is CAISPGEPYGYTF. For the CDR3, the DNA is TGTGCCATCAGTCCGGGGGAACCCTATGGCTACACCTTC.

The chain carries TRBV7-2 and TRBJ2-5, with D perhaps TRBD2 (6 bases). This CDR3 has 14 residues. Germline values: CDR1 SGHTA, CDR2 FQGNSA. V was cut by 2 bases and J by 4 bases, with 11 bases left in between. The CDR3 sequence is CASSLRGLLETQYF. CDR3 nucleotide sequence: TGTGCCAGCAGCTTAAGAGGACTACTAGAGACCCAGTACTTC.

The chain is built from TRBV2 and TRBJ2-7; a weak D match, TRBD2 (6 bases). V dropped 8 bases and J dropped 6 bases, with 20 bases sitting between them. Germline assignment: CDR1 SNHLY and CDR2 FYNNEI. CDR3 length: 14 amino acids. The CDR3 region has the DNA TGTGCCAGCTTCCCGGGGGTGCGGTCTGGCGAGCAGTACTTC. The encoded protein is CASFPGVRSGEQYF.

The V call is TRBV10-3, the J call TRBJ2-3, with D perhaps TRBD1 (6 bases). The V gene lost 6 bases and the J gene lost 0 bases, with 10 bases spanning the gap. The CDR3 extends over 14 amino acids. Germline-derived CDR1 and CDR2 are ENHRY and SYGVKD. CDR3 protein: CAIRDSRSTDTQYF. The CDR3 bases are TGTGCCATCAGGGACAGCCGTAGCACAGATACGCAGTATTTT.

Here the CDR3 DNA reads TGTGCCAGCTCACTCAACTCAGGGCCAGATACGCAGTATTTT. Protein sequence: CASSLNSGPDTQYF. This chain links TRBV18 with TRBJ2-3, with a possible D match to TRBD1 (5 bases). The V gene lost 4 bases and the J gene lost 4 bases, with 12 bases spanning the gap. Germline assignment: CDR1 KGHSH and CDR2 LQKENI. CDR3 length: 14 residues.

This clone showed up just a few times. V and J are TRBV30 and TRBJ1-1; TRBD1 is a possible D gene (5 bases). The germline V and J ends were trimmed by 0 bases and 8 bases, with 10 bases remaining between them. This CDR3 spans 12 amino acids. Germline V gene sequence: CDR1 GTSNPN, CDR2 SVGIG (reference sequence). The CDR3 region has the DNA TGTGCCTGGAGTGTAAATCGACAGGAAGCTTTCTTT. It translates to CAWSVNRQEAFF. Using reference TRBV30 and TRBJ1-1 for the parts outside the CDR3, the full variable domain is SQTIHQWPATLVQPVGSPLSLECTVEGTSNPNLYWYRQAAGRGLQLLFYSVGIGQISSEVPQNLSASRPQDRQFILSSKKLLLSDSGFYLCAWSVNRQEAFFGQGTRLTVV.

The V and J genes are TRBV9 and TRBJ2-2; 7 nucleotides agree with TRBD2. The CDR3 length is 16 residues. The J segment lost 2 bases and the V segment lost 4 bases, leaving 8 bases of the junction unmatched. The germline V gene encodes CDR1 SGDLS and CDR2 YYNGEE. The CDR3 coding sequence is TGTGCCAGCAGCCGTCGCGGGGAGGGCAACACCGGGGAGCTGTTTTTT. This sequence encodes CASSRRGEGNTGELFF.

This chain connects TRBV27 to TRBJ2-5; D is unresolved. The V end lost 1 base, the J end lost 2 bases, and 11 bases lay between the germline ends. This CDR3 spans 15 amino acids. Germline assignment: CDR1 MNHEY and CDR2 SMNVEV (reference sequence). For the CDR3, the DNA is TGTGCCAGCAGTTTATTTTTGGCACAACAAGAGACCCAGTACTTC. Protein sequence: CASSLFLAQQETQYF.

The rearrangement joins TRBV14 to TRBJ2-5; the D gene is possibly TRBD1 (5 bases). The germline CDR1 and CDR2 sequences are SGHDN and FVKESK. This CDR3 contains 15 residues. V was pared by 0 bases and J by 2 bases, with 10 bases between. The CDR3 sequence: CASSQDLGVQETQYF. The CDR3 DNA reads as TGTGCCAGCAGCCAAGACCTAGGGGTTCAAGAGACCCAGTACTTC.

The V call is TRBV6-5, the J call TRBJ1-2; tentative D call: TRBD1 (6 bases). CDR3 length equals 14 residues. V was cut by 5 bases and J by 3 bases, with 13 bases left in between. The germline V gene encodes CDR1 MNHEY and CDR2 SVGAGI. CDR3 DNA sequence: TGTGCCAGCAGTCCAAGCAGGGGTGACTATGGCTACACCTTC. This translates into CASSPSRGDYGYTF.